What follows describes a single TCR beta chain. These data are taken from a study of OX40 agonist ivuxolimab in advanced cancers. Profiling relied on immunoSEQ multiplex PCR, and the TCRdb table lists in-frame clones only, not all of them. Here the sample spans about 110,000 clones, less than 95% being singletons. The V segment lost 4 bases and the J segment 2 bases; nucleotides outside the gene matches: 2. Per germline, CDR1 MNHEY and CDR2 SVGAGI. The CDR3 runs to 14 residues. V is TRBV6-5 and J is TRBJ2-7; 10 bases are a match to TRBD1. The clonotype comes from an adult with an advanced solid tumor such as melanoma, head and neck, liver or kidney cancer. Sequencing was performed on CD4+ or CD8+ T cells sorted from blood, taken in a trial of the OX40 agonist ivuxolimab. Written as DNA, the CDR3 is TGTGCCAGCAGTTTCGACAGGGGGCCCTACGAGCAGTACTTC. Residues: CASSFDRGPYEQYF.